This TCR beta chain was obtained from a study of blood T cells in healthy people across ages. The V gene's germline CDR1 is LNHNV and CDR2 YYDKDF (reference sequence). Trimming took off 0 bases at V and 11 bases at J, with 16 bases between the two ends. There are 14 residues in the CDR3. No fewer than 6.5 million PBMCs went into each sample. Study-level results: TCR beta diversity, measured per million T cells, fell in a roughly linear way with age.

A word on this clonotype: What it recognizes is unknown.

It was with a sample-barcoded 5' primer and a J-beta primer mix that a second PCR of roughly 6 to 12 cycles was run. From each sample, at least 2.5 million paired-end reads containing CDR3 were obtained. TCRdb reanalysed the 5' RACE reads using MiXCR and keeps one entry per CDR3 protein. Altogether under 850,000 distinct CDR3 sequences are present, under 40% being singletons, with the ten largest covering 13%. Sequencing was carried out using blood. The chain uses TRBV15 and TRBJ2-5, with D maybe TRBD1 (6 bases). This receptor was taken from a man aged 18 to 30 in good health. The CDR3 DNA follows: TGTGCCACCAGCAGAGAACGGGGTAACAGGGAGCAGTACTTC. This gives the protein CATSRERGNREQYF. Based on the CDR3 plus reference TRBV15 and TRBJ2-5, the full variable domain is DAMVIQNPRYQVTQFGKPVTLSCSQTLNHNVMYWYQQKSSQAPKLLFHYYDKDFNNEADTPDNFQSRRPNTSFCFLDIRSPGLGDTAMYLCATSRERGNREQYFGPGTRLLVL.